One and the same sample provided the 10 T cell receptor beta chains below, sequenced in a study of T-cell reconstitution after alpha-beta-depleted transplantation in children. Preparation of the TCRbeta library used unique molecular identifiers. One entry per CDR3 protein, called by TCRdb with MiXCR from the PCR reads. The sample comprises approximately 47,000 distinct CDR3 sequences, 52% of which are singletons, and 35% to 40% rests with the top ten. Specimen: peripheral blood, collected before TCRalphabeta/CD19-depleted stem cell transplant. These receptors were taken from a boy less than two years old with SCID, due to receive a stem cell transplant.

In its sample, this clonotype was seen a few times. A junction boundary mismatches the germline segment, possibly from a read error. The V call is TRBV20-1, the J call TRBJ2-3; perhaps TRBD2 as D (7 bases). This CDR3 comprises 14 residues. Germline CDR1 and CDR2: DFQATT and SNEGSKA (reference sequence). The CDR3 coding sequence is TGCAGTTCTAGGCCCGGGGGGCAGACAGATACGCAGTATTTT. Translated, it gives CSSRPGGQTDTQYF.

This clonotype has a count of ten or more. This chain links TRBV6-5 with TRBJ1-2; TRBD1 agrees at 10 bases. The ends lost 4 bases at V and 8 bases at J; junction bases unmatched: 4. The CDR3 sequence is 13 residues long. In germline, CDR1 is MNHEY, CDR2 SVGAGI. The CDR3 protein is CASSSTGGKGYTF. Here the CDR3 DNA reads TGTGCCAGCAGTTCGACAGGGGGCAAGGGCTACACCTTC.

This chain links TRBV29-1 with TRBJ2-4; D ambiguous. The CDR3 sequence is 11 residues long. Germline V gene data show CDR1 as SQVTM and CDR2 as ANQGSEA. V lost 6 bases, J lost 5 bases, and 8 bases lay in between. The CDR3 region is CSVFGQNIQYF. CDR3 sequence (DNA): TGCAGCGTCTTCGGGCAAAACATTCAGTACTTC.

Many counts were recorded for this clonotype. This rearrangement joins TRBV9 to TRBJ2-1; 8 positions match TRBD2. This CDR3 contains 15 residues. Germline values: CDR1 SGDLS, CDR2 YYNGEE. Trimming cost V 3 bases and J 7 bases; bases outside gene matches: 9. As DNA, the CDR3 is TGTGCCAGCAGCGCTGGGGGGCGGGGGGCGAATGAGCAGTTCTTC. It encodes CASSAGGRGANEQFF.

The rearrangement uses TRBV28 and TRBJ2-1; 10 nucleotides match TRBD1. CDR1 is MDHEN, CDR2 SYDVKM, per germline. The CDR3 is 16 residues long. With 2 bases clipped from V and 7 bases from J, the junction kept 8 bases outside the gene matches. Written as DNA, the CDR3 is TGTGCCAGCAGTTTACTTGTCGGGACAGGGGCGAATGAGCAGTTCTTC. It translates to CASSLLVGTGANEQFF.

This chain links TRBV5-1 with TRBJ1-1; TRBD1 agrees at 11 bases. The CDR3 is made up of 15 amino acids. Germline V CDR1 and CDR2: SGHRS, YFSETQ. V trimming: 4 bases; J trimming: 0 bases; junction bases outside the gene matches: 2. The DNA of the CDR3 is TGCGCCAGCAGCCCGGACAGGGGGCTGAACACTGAAGCTTTCTTT. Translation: CASSPDRGLNTEAFF.

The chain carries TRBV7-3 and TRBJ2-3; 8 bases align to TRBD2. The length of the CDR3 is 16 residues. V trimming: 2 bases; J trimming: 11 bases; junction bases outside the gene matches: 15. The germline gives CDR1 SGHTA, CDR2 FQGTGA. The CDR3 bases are TGTGCCAGCAGCTTAGAGGCGGGGGGCCCAGCAGGTGGGCAGTATTTT. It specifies CASSLEAGGPAGGQYF.

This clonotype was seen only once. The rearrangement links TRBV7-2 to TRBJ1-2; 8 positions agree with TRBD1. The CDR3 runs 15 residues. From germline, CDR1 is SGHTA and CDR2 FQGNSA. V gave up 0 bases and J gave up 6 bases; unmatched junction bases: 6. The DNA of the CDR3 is TGTGCCAGCAGCTTAGCTTACTTGACAGGGGATGGCTACACCTTC. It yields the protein CASSLAYLTGDGYTF.

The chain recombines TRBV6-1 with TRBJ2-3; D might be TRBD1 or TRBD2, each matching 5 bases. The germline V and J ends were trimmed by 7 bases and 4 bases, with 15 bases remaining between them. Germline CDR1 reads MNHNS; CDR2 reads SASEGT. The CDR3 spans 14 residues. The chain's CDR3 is CASKGERGSDTQYF. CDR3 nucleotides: TGTGCCAGCAAGGGTGAGAGGGGCTCAGATACGCAGTATTTT.

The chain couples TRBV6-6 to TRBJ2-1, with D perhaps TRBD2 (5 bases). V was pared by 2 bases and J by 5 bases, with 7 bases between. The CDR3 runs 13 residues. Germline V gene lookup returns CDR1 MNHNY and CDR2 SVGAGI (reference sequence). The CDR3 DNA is TGTGCCAGCAGTTACAGGGAGAACAATGAGCAGTTCTTC. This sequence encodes CASSYRENNEQFF.